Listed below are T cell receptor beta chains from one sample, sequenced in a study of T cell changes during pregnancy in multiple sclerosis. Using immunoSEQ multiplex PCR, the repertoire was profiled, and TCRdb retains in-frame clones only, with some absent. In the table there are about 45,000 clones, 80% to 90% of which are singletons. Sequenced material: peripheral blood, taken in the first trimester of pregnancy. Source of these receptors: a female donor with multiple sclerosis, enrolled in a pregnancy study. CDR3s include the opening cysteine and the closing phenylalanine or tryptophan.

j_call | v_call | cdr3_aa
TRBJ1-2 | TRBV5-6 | CASRMTGTYGYTF
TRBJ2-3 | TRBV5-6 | CASRYGMRDTQYF
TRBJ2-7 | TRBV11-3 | CASSLFGSGAYEQYF
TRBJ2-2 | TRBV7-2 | CASSLVGAGSGQELFF
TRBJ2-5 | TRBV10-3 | CAISETAETQYF
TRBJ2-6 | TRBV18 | CASSATGGGGANVLTF
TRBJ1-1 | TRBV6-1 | CASSERGHLNTEAFF
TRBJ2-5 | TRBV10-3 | CAISESLAPKTQYF
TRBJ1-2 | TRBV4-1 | CASSQSGTGGSINYGYTF
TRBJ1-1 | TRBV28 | CASSFGGGTEAFF
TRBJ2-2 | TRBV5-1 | CASSRHPTGALTGELFF
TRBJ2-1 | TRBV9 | CASSIMGTSNEQFF
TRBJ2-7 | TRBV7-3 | CASSVAGGPYEQYF
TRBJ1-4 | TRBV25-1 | CASSEFAGGKLFF